The 25 T cell receptor beta chains reported below all come from one sample, sequenced in a study of regulatory T cells in long-lasting Graves disease. Libraries of TCR beta came from iRepertoire HTBI primers plus Arm-PCR of CDR3 regions. TCRdb passed the multiplex PCR reads through MiXCR, listing each CDR3 protein once. The table includes about 370,000 distinct CDR3 sequences, about a sixth detected once. This sample's time point: newly diagnosed GD, antithyroid drugs for less than 3 months. Researchers made the TCR library from RNA that was extracted from PBMCs. The sample consisted of peripheral blood mononuclear cells (PBMCs), taken at new diagnosis, from a patient treated with antithyroid drugs. Every receptor here comes from a female donor with Graves disease.

This chain joins TRBV6-1 and TRBJ1-1; D unclear. Germline loops: CDR1 MNHNS, CDR2 SASEGT. This CDR3 contains 12 residues. Trimming cost V 8 bases and J 5 bases, with 12 bases left between them. In DNA, the CDR3 is TGTGCCAGCCCAAGGTTAGGGACTGAAGCTTTCTTT. This encodes CASPRLGTEAFF.

This clonotype was detected many times. The chain combines TRBV2 with TRBJ2-3, with 8 bases lining up with TRBD2. The CDR3 contains 14 residues. Germline V gene lookup returns CDR1 SNHLY and CDR2 FYNNEI. The ends lost 2 bases at V and 4 bases at J; junction bases unmatched: 2. Here the CDR3 reads CASSELRGADTQYF. The CDR3 region has the DNA TGTGCCAGCAGTGAACTGCGGGGGGCAGATACGCAGTATTTT.

This clonotype has at least ten counts. This sequence joins TRBV27 and TRBJ1-3; no clear D. Trimming removed 6 bases at V and 3 bases at J, with 9 bases between. The CDR3 extends over 13 amino acids. Per the germline V gene, CDR1 is MNHEY and CDR2 is SMNVEV (reference sequence). In DNA, the CDR3 is TGTGCCAGCAGCTCCAACCATGGAAACACCATATATTTT. This codes for CASSSNHGNTIYF.

The count of this clonotype is one. Here the CDR3 DNA reads TGTGCCAGCAGTGAAGGTCGGGGGCCGACCTACGAGCAGTACTTC. Translating gives CASSEGRGPTYEQYF. The chain has TRBV6-2 or TRBV6-3 and TRBJ2-7; D is perhaps TRBD1 or TRBD2 (6 bases each). Looked up from germline, CDR1 is MNHEY and CDR2 is SVGEGT. V lost 5 bases, J lost 2 bases, and 16 bases lay in between. The CDR3 length is 15 residues.

The rearrangement links TRBV11-2 to TRBJ1-6; no firm D call. The germline V and J ends were trimmed by 1 base and 6 bases, with 13 bases remaining between them. CDR1 SGHAT and CDR2 FQNNGV come from the germline V gene. This CDR3 contains 16 residues. CDR3: CASSLVSGAANSPLHF. For the CDR3, the DNA is TGTGCCAGCAGCTTAGTGTCGGGAGCCGCTAATTCACCCCTCCACTTT.

This clonotype has ten or more counts. The chain carries TRBV30 and TRBJ2-7, with D tentatively TRBD1 (5 bases). Looked up from germline, CDR1 is GTSNPN and CDR2 is SVGIG (reference sequence). The V end lost 3 bases, the J end lost 8 bases, and 8 bases lay between the germline ends. CDR3 size: 10 residues. This CDR3 reads CAWSRDQQYF. The DNA for the CDR3 is TGTGCCTGGAGCAGGGATCAGCAGTACTTC.

This clonotype was detected only a few times. This rearrangement joins TRBV6-1 to TRBJ1-6, with D possibly matching TRBD1 (5 bases). CDR3 size: 16 residues. Germline V gene sequence: CDR1 MNHNS, CDR2 SASEGT. V lost 7 bases and J lost 1, with 14 bases in between. The CDR3 DNA follows: TGTGCCAGCACCGCGGGCCCAGGGTCCTATAATTCACCCCTCCACTTT. It yields the protein CASTAGPGSYNSPLHF.

This clonotype appeared many times. This chain links TRBV12-3 or TRBV12-4 with TRBJ1-1; 8 bases are a match to TRBD1. This CDR3 spans 14 amino acids. With V trimmed by 7 bases and J by 1 base, 5 bases remained unmatched. This CDR3 reads CASNPGQANTEAFF. The CDR3 DNA is TGTGCCAGCAATCCGGGACAGGCGAACACTGAAGCTTTCTTT.

This clonotype has at least ten counts. The V call is TRBV2, the J call TRBJ1-2; TRBD1 might be the D (5 bases). The germline V gene has CDR1 SNHLY and CDR2 FYNNEI. Trimming left V 2 bases short and J 1 base short, with 11 bases between. The CDR3 is 15 residues long. The CDR3, as DNA: TGTGCCAGCAGTGAATCTCCCGACAGTAACTATGGCTACACCTTC. Translating gives CASSESPDSNYGYTF.

This clonotype was counted many times. The chain has TRBV2 and TRBJ1-2; D not resolved. The CDR3 is 11 amino acids. CDR1 SNHLY and CDR2 FYNNEI come from the germline V gene. Trimming shortened V by 6 bases and J by 5 bases, and 7 bases separated the two germline ends. The CDR3, as DNA: TGTGCCAGCAGCGCTCGATATGGCTACACCTTC. Residues: CASSARYGYTF. Looking up the rest from reference TRBV2 and TRBJ1-2 gives the full variable domain: EPEVTQTPSHQVTQMGQEVILRCVPISNHLYFYWYRQILGQKVEFLVSFYNNEISEKSEIFDDQFSVERPDGSNFTLKIRSTKLEDSAMYFCASSARYGYTFGSGTRLTVV.

In this sample, this clonotype turned up many times. The J gene is TRBJ1-1, the V gene TRBV20-1; TRBD1 matches at 9 bases. CDR3 length: 15 residues. V trimming: 6 bases; J trimming: 2 bases; junction bases outside the gene matches: 10. Looked up from germline, CDR1 is DFQATT and CDR2 is SNEGSKA (reference sequence). The CDR3 here is CSAFNRGQGNTEAFF. Here the CDR3 DNA reads TGCAGTGCCTTTAACCGGGGACAGGGAAACACTGAAGCTTTCTTT.

A note on this clonotype: A far larger clone is just one base off, so this is likely a read error. V and J are TRBV6-1 and TRBJ2-7; 9 bases align to TRBD1. J was trimmed by 7 bases and V by 6 bases; bases with no gene match: 13. The CDR3 covers 15 residues. The V gene's germline CDR1 is MNHNS and CDR2 SASEGT. CDR3: CASRAGTGSYNEQYF. In DNA, the CDR3 is TGTGCCAGCAGAGCCGGGACAGGGTCCTACAATGAGCAGTACTTC.

This clonotype was recorded many times. V gene TRBV5-5 combines with J gene TRBJ1-2; D perhaps matches TRBD1 (5 bases). The germline V and J ends were trimmed by 0 bases and 3 bases, with 12 bases remaining between them. The germline CDR1 and CDR2 sequences are SGHKS and YYEKEE (reference sequence). The CDR3 extends over 15 amino acids. This chain's CDR3 is CASSLVRDGYYGYTF. CDR3 DNA sequence: TGTGCCAGCAGCTTGGTTCGGGACGGATACTATGGCTACACCTTC.

The rearrangement joins TRBV10-1 to TRBJ1-6; TRBD1 agrees at 7 bases. After removal of 8 bases from V and 6 bases from J, the junction contained 1 base not matched to a gene. Germline CDR1 is WNHNN and CDR2 is SYGVQD (reference sequence). The CDR3 is 12 amino acids. The CDR3 region is CASRDSNSPLHF. As DNA, the CDR3 is TGCGCCAGCCGGGACAGTAATTCACCCCTCCACTTT.

The chain joins TRBV7-9 to TRBJ1-4; D unresolved. CDR3 size: 16 residues. Germline CDR1 is SEHNR and CDR2 is FQNEAQ (reference sequence). The V end was cut by 5 bases, the J end by 6 bases, with 19 bases between. The CDR3, as DNA: TGTGCCAGCAGCGGCCACCCGGTCTACGGAGATGAAAAACTGTTTTTT. Translating gives CASSGHPVYGDEKLFF.

This clonotype was counted ten times or more. V usage is TRBV10-3 and J usage is TRBJ1-1, with 7 bases that match TRBD1. The V gene end was trimmed by 4 bases and the J gene end by 1 base; junction bases not matched to a gene: 0. This CDR3 region has 13 residues. Germline V gene data show CDR1 as ENHRY and CDR2 as SYGVKD. The CDR3 nucleotides are TGTGCCATCAGTGGGACAGGGAACACTGAAGCTTTCTTT. Protein: CAISGTGNTEAFF.

In its sample, this clonotype was seen many times. The V and J genes are TRBV9 and TRBJ1-4; TRBD1 is a possible D gene (5 bases). The CDR3 is 18 residues long. Trimming cost V 0 bases and J 2 bases, with 17 bases left between them. Per the germline V gene, CDR1 is SGDLS and CDR2 is YYNGEE. CDR3 in DNA: TGTGCCAGCAGCGTAGAGGCAGGGAGGTATGCGACTAATGAAAAACTGTTTTTT. Translating it yields CASSVEAGRYATNEKLFF.

For the CDR3, the DNA is TGTGCCACAAGCGGACCCTGGGGGTCACCCCTCCACTTT. Amino acid sequence: CATSGPWGSPLHF. The chain couples TRBV19 to TRBJ1-6; weak D call: TRBD1 (5 bases). CDR1 is LNHDA, CDR2 SQIVND, per germline (reference sequence). CDR3 length: 13 amino acids. V dropped 10 bases and J dropped 10 bases, with 17 bases sitting between them.

This clonotype was detected many times. The genes are TRBV5-8 and TRBJ1-2, with 7 bases matching TRBD1. CDR1 is SGHTS and CDR2 is YDEGEE in the germline V gene. This CDR3 spans 16 amino acids. Trimming took 0 bases from V and 4 from J; bases not matched to a gene: 9. CDR3 sequence reads: CASSLALRTGSYGYTF. The CDR3 bases are TGTGCCAGCAGCTTGGCCCTGCGGACAGGAAGCTATGGCTACACCTTC.

This clonotype was detected a few times. This chain joins TRBV13 and TRBJ2-4; 8 nucleotides align to TRBD2. CDR3 length equals 17 residues. Germline values: CDR1 PRHDT, CDR2 FYEKMQ (reference sequence). The V gene end was trimmed by 5 bases and the J gene end by 4 bases; junction bases not matched to a gene: 13. The CDR3 DNA reads TGTGCCAGCAGCATTGGATCGGGGGGGGGCTCAAAAAACATTCAGTACTTC. It yields the protein CASSIGSGGGSKNIQYF.

This clonotype has at least ten counts. This chain joins TRBV6-1 and TRBJ1-2; 8 bases are shared with TRBD1. CDR3 size: 12 residues. Germline V gives CDR1 MNHNS, CDR2 SASEGT. The V and J ends lost 0 bases and 13 bases, in that order; junction bases with no gene match: 4. The CDR3 here is CASSEATGVSTF. As DNA, the CDR3 is TGTGCCAGCAGTGAAGCGACAGGGGTGTCCACCTTC.

This clonotype was recorded many times. This chain connects TRBV7-9 to TRBJ2-6, with D possibly being TRBD1 (6 bases). The CDR3 extends over 19 amino acids. Trimming took 7 bases from V and 4 from J, leaving 26 bases between them. The germline V gene has CDR1 SEHNR and CDR2 FQNEAQ (reference sequence). The CDR3 nucleotides read TGTGCCAGCAACCTACTGACACCTCTCTCAAGGGGGGGGGCCAACGTCCTGACTTTC. It is translated as CASNLLTPLSRGGANVLTF.

The chain links TRBV28 to TRBJ1-1; no clear D gene. CDR3 length equals 14 residues. Germline assignment: CDR1 MDHEN and CDR2 SYDVKM. V lost 3 bases to trimming and J lost 11 bases, with 19 bases between them. As DNA, the CDR3 is TGTGCCAGCAGTTTGGTTTTAGGCGCCCCGAGTGCTTTCTTT. It is translated as CASSLVLGAPSAFF. Full variable domain (outside the CDR3, taken from reference TRBV28 and TRBJ1-1): DVKVTQSSRYLVKRTGEKVFLECVQDMDHENMFWYRQDPGLGLRLIYFSYDVKMKEKGDIPEGYSVSREKKERFSLILESASTNQTSMYLCASSLVLGAPSAFFGQGTRLTVV.

This clonotype was counted ten times or more. The gene calls are TRBV28 and TRBJ1-2; TRBD1 might be the D (5 bases). Trimming shortened V by 6 bases and J by 7 bases, and 15 bases separated the two germline ends. The CDR3 contains 13 residues. Germline assignment: CDR1 MDHEN and CDR2 SYDVKM. The CDR3 bases are TGTGCCAGCAGACTTCCACAGGCGATTGGCTACACCTTC. Its protein is CASRLPQAIGYTF.

This clonotype has at least ten counts. The gene calls are TRBV12-3 or TRBV12-4 and TRBJ1-2; no firm D call. The CDR3 loop spans 13 amino acids. V was shortened by 5 bases and J by 2 bases, with 9 bases between the two germline ends. CDR3 DNA: TGTGCCAGCAGTAGCACATCCAACTATGGCTACACCTTC. It translates to CASSSTSNYGYTF.